One and the same sample provided the 3 T cell receptor beta chains below, sequenced in a study of T cells expressing NK-cell markers. TCRdb re-called the 5' RACE reads and shows each CDR3 protein once, DNA omitted. The listing contains 500,000 to 700,000 distinct CDR3 sequences. Sequences were obtained from blood T cells: a sorted CD56 or NKG2C T cell subset, CD4+ or CD8+ T cells, or bulk PBMC T cells (not recorded which). These receptors came from a young man in good health.

V is TRBV14 and J is TRBJ2-1. The germline gives CDR1 SGHDN, CDR2 FVKESK. The CDR3 totals 16 residues. The CDR3 sequence is CASSRMSGSYHNEQFF.

This sequence joins TRBV3-1 and TRBJ1-3. Germline lookup yields CDR1 LGHDT and CDR2 YNNKEL (reference sequence). The CDR3 has 17 amino acids. CDR3: CASSQVMGTRSGNTIYF.

This chain links TRBV29-1 with TRBJ2-5; lacking DNA, the TRBD2 call made by TCRdb goes unchecked. This CDR3 region has 14 residues. Germline V CDR1 and CDR2: SQVTM, ANQGSEA. The CDR3 region is CSVVRDYREETQYF.